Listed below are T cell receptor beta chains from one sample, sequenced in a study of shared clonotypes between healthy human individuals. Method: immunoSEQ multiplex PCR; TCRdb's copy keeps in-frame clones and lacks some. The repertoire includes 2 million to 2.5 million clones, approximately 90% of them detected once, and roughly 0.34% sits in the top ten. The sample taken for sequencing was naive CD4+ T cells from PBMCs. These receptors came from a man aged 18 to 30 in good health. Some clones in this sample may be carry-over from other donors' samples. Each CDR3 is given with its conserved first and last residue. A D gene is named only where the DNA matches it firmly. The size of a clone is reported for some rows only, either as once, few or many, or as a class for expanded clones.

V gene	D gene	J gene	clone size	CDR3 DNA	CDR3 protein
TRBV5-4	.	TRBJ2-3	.	TGTGCCAGCAGATCGGACAGACTCACAGATACGCAGTATTTT	CASRSDRLTDTQYF
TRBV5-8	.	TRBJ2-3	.	TGTGCCAGCAGACCCACAGGGTCTGATACGCAGTATTTT	CASRPTGSDTQYF
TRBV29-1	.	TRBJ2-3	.	TGCAGCGTGAATGGTCGGTACACAGATACGCAGTATTTT	CSVNGRYTDTQYF
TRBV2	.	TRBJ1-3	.	TGTGCCAGCGGGGTGCCGCCTGGAAACACCATATATTTT	CASGVPPGNTIYF
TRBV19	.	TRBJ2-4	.	TGTGCCAGTAGTATAGACTCCGTAGCCAAAAACATTCAGTACTTC	CASSIDSVAKNIQYF
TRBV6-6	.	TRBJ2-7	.	TGTGCCAGCAGTCCGGGGGATAGGTACGAGCAGTACTTC	CASSPGDRYEQYF
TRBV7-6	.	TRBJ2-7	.	TGTGCCAGCAGCCGCAGAGGCGGGCAGGGGTCCTACGAGCAGTACTTC	CASSRRGGQGSYEQYF
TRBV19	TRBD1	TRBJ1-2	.	TGTGCCAGTACTCCCGGGACAGGCGGCAACTATGGCTACACCTTC	CASTPGTGGNYGYTF
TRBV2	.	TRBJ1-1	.	TGTGCCAGCAGCCCAGGGGTCCCCACTGAAGCTTTCTTT	CASSPGVPTEAFF
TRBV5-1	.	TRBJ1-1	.	TGCGCCAGCAGCTCAGGGATAGGGAACACTGAAGCTTTCTTT	CASSSGIGNTEAFF
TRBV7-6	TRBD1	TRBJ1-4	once	TGTGCCAGCAGCTTGGATGACAGGGGGCTGTCCTATGAAAAACTGTTTTTT	CASSLDDRGLSYEKLFF
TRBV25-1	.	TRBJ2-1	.	TGTGCCAGCAGTGAATGGGGAGCGTCTAGGGACAATGAGCAGTTCTTC	CASSEWGASRDNEQFF
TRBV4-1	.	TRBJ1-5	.	TGCGCCAGCAGCCAAGAGGTCGTTAGCAATCAGCCCCAGCATTTT	CASSQEVVSNQPQHF
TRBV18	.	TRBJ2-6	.	TGTGCCAGCTCACCATCCGGGACCCCTGGGGCCAACGTCCTGACTTTC	CASSPSGTPGANVLTF
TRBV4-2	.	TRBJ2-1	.	TGTGCCAGCAGCCAAGCCCTAGCGAGGGATGAGCAGTTCTTC	CASSQALARDEQFF
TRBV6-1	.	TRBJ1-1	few	TGTGCCAGCAGTGAATCGGTCAGGCTCACGCGGGCTTTCTTT	CASSESVRLTRAFF
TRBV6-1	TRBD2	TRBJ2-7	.	TGTGCCAGCAACCATCTCGGGGGGAGGACCTACGAGCAGTACTTC	CASNHLGGRTYEQYF
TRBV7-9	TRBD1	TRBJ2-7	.	TGTGCCAGCAGCTTAAGGACAGGGGGCATCTACGAGCAGTACTTC	CASSLRTGGIYEQYF
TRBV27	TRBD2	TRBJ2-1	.	TGTGCCAGCAGTTCCGGGACTAGCGGGAGGGCCTCCTACAATGAGCAGTTCTTC	CASSSGTSGRASYNEQFF
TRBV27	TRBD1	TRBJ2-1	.	TGTGCCAGCGGGACAGGACTTTTCTACAATGAGCAGTTCTTC	CASGTGLFYNEQFF
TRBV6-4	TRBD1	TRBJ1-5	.	TGTGCCAGCAGTGCCCTGACAGGGTTCCAGCCCCAGCATTTT	CASSALTGFQPQHF
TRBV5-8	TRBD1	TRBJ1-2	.	TGTGCCAGCCGGGGGACAGGAAGAATTGCTGGCTACACCTTC	CASRGTGRIAGYTF
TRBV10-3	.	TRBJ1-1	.	TGTGCCATCAGTATTCGGTCGGCGGGCCTCGCTGAAGCTTTCTTT	CAISIRSAGLAEAFF
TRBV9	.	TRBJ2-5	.	TGTGCCAGCAGCCGGGAGAGGCGGGAGACCCAGTACTTC	CASSRERRETQYF
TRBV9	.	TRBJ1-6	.	TGTGCCAGCAGCGCAACAGGGACTAATTCACCCCTCCACTTT	CASSATGTNSPLHF
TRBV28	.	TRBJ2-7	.	TGTGCCAGCAGTTTTGGGTCGTACGAGCAGTACTTC	CASSFGSYEQYF
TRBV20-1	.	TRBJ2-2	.	TGCAGTGCTACCCCCACCGGGGAGCTGTTTTTT	CSATPTGELFF
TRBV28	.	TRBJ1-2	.	TGTGCCAGCAGTTTAATCGCGCCCGGCGGCTATGGCTACACCTTC	CASSLIAPGGYGYTF
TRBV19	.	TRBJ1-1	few	TGTGCCAGTAGTATTCGACAGTACACTGAAGCTTTCTTT	CASSIRQYTEAFF
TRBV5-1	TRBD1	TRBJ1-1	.	TGCGCCAGCAGCTTGAGGACAGGGGGCGCGAGCACTGAAGCTTTCTTT	CASSLRTGGASTEAFF
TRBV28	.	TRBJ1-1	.	TGTGCCAGCAGTTTATACTCGAGGGGGGCTGATGCTTTCTTT	CASSLYSRGADAFF
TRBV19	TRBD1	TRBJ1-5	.	TGTGCCAGTTCAGACAGGGGCAATCAGCCCCAGCATTTT	CASSDRGNQPQHF
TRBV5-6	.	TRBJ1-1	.	TGTGCCAGCAGCTTGGCCGTGGGGAACACTGAAGCTTTCTTT	CASSLAVGNTEAFF
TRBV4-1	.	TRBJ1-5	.	TGCGCCAGCAGCCAAGATTTGGGCAGAAGCTATCAGCCCCAGCATTTT	CASSQDLGRSYQPQHF
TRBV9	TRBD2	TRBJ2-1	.	TGTGCCAGCAGCGTGGGGGGAGCGGGAGCCTACAATGAGCAGTTCTTC	CASSVGGAGAYNEQFF
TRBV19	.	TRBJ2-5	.	TGTGCCAGCAAGGACCGTGGCAGCCAAGAGACCCAGTACTTC	CASKDRGSQETQYF
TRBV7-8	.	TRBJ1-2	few	TGTGCCAGCAGCTTAGCGGGGAGCAGGGGATGGTATGGCTACACCTTC	CASSLAGSRGWYGYTF
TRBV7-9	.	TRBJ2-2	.	TGTGCCAGCAGCACGGACCCCGGGGAGCTGTTTTTT	CASSTDPGELFF
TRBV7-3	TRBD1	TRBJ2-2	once	TGTGCCAGCAGCTCCGGGACAGGGGGCGGGGAGCTGTTTTTT	CASSSGTGGGELFF
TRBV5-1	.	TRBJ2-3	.	TGCGCCAGCAGCTTGGACGGGAGCGCCGCTAGCACAGATACGCAGTATTTT	CASSLDGSAASTDTQYF
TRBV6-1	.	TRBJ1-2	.	TGTGCCAGCAGTGAACGGGAGGGGGTCTATGGCTACACCTTC	CASSEREGVYGYTF
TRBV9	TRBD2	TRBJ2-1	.	TGTGCCAGCAGCTCGGGACTAGCGGTTTACTCCTACAATGAGCAGTTCTTC	CASSSGLAVYSYNEQFF
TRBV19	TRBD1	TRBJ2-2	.	TGTGCCAGTAGTATCTGGGACAGGGGGACCGGGGAGCTGTTTTTT	CASSIWDRGTGELFF
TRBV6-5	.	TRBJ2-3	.	TGTGCCAGCAGTTATGGGGGGAGAGGTGGTACAGATACGCAGTATTTT	CASSYGGRGGTDTQYF
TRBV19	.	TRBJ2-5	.	TGTGCCAGTAGTTCGAGCGGGCCGGAAGAGACCCAGTACTTC	CASSSSGPEETQYF
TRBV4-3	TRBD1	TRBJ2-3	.	TGCGCCAGCAGCCAACCTCCCCGGACAGGGCTGGCAGATACGCAGTATTTT	CASSQPPRTGLADTQYF
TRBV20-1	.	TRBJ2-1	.	TGCAGTGCTACAGGGTACAATGAGCAGTTCTTC	CSATGYNEQFF
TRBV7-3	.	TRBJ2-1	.	TGTGCCAGCAGCTTTCAGGGCTCTGAGCAGTTCTTC	CASSFQGSEQFF
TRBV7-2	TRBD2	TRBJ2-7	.	TGTGCCAGCAGCTTGGGACTAGCGGGAGAGGTCGACGAGCAGTACTTC	CASSLGLAGEVDEQYF
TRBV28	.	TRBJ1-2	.	TGTGCCAGCAGTTTATTATCTGGCTACACCTTC	CASSLLSGYTF
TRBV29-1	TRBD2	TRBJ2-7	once	TGCAGCGTGGATACGGTCTATGGGGGGGGCGAGCAGTACTTC	CSVDTVYGGGEQYF
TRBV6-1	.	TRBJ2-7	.	TGTGCCAGCAGTGAAGTTGGTTGGGAGGCCGCCTACGAGCAGTACTTC	CASSEVGWEAAYEQYF